The 28 T cell receptor beta chains in this list originate from one sample, sequenced in a study of cytomegalovirus exposure and HLA in healthy donors. The PCR employed 60 Vbeta primers together with 13 Jbeta primers. Using immunoSEQ multiplex PCR, the repertoire was profiled, and TCRdb retains in-frame clones only, with some absent. The sample holds approximately 200,000 clones, 83% seen once. Sequenced sample: PBMCs. The receptors were gathered from a girl aged 10 to 17 in good health and CMV-seronegative.

The rearrangement uses TRBV7-2 and TRBJ1-1; D ambiguous. Trimming left V 3 bases short and J 0 bases short, with 17 bases between. Germline loops: CDR1 SGHTA, CDR2 FQGNSA. The CDR3 sequence is 17 residues long. CDR3 residues: CASSFISAARMNTEAFF. Here the CDR3 DNA reads TGTGCCAGCAGCTTCATATCAGCAGCGAGAATGAACACTGAAGCTTTCTTT.

This clone showed up just a few times. The chain combines TRBV5-6 with TRBJ1-1; a possible D gene is TRBD1 (5 bases). The CDR3 sequence is 15 residues long. Germline CDR1 is SGHDT and CDR2 is YYEEEE. V shed 1 base and J shed 2 bases, with 12 bases lying between them. CDR3 nucleotide sequence: TGTGCCAGCAGCTTGAGGCAGGGAGGAAACACTGAAGCTTTCTTT. Its translation is CASSLRQGGNTEAFF.

This chain connects TRBV7-8 to TRBJ1-2; 7 positions match TRBD1. CDR3 size: 16 residues. From germline, CDR1 is SGHVS and CDR2 FQNEAQ. J lost 5 bases, V lost 4 bases, and 13 bases had no gene match. In DNA, the CDR3 is TGTGCCAGCAGCTCGAATACAGGGGCCGGTGGGTATGGCTACACCTTC. This codes for CASSSNTGAGGYGYTF.

J is TRBJ1-2 and V is TRBV5-4; D not resolved. Germline V gives CDR1 SGHNT, CDR2 YYREEE (reference sequence). This CDR3 spans 14 amino acids. The V end lost 0 bases, the J end lost 8 bases, and 14 bases lay between the germline ends. The CDR3 DNA sequence: TGTGCCAGCAGCTTGGCGGTGTTCCCGGGGGGCTACACCTTC. It is translated as CASSLAVFPGGYTF.

CDR3 protein: CASSSGGGGYEQFF. The CDR3 bases are TGTGCCAGCAGTTCGGGGGGGGGCGGCTATGAGCAGTTCTTC. The chain links TRBV27 to TRBJ2-1, with 8 bases that match TRBD2. CDR3 length: 14 amino acids. Trimming at V came to 4 bases and at J to 8 bases, leaving 7 bases not matched to a gene. The germline V gene encodes CDR1 MNHEY and CDR2 SMNVEV (reference sequence).

The chain's CDR3 is CASSLEAPSGGGETQYF. The CDR3 coding sequence is TGCGCCAGCAGCCTAGAGGCTCCTAGCGGGGGCGGGGAGACCCAGTACTTC. The chain carries TRBV4-1 and TRBJ2-5; 10 nucleotides match TRBD2. The trim removed 4 bases at V and 5 bases at J, leaving 13 bases unmatched. Germline lookup yields CDR1 MGHRA and CDR2 YSYEKL. The CDR3 is 17 residues long.

CDR3 in DNA: TGTGCCAGCACCCGGGACTGGTACCTCTCTGGGGCCAACGTCCTGACTTTC. Protein product: CASTRDWYLSGANVLTF. The V and J genes are TRBV2 and TRBJ2-6, with a possible D match to TRBD2 (6 bases). The CDR3 contains 17 residues. V was pared by 7 bases and J by 0 bases, with 16 bases between. Germline lookup yields CDR1 SNHLY and CDR2 FYNNEI.

V gene TRBV28 combines with J gene TRBJ1-1; 7 bases align to TRBD1. The CDR3 is 13 residues long. Germline V CDR1 and CDR2: MDHEN, SYDVKM. Trimming took 10 bases from V and 10 from J; bases not matched to a gene: 15. The CDR3 spells CATIGTDRVGAFF. CDR3 in DNA: TGTGCCACAATAGGAACCGACAGGGTGGGAGCTTTCTTT.

This clone was found a few times. V is TRBV7-2 and J is TRBJ2-3; a weak D match, TRBD2 (6 bases). This CDR3 region has 15 residues. V was trimmed by 5 bases and J by 8 bases, leaving 20 bases between them. Germline lookup yields CDR1 SGHTA and CDR2 FQGNSA. The CDR3 here is CASSTPGVLAGTQYF. As DNA, the CDR3 is TGTGCCAGCAGCACCCCGGGGGTACTGGCGGGTACGCAGTATTTT.

The rearrangement joins TRBV28 to TRBJ2-1, with TRBD2 matching over 8 bases. The CDR3 totals 15 residues. CDR1 MDHEN and CDR2 SYDVKM come from the germline V gene. V lost 3 bases to trimming and J lost 4 bases; unmatched junction nucleotides: 5. CDR3 in amino acids: CASSFPLAGYNEQFF. The CDR3 DNA sequence: TGTGCCAGCAGTTTCCCGTTAGCGGGATACAATGAGCAGTTCTTC.

The V call is TRBV28, the J call TRBJ2-1; D is perhaps TRBD2 (7 bases). CDR1 and CDR2 from the germline V gene are MDHEN and SYDVKM. The V end lost 5 bases, the J end lost 9 bases, and 17 bases lay between the germline ends. The CDR3 is 14 amino acids. CDR3 nucleotide sequence: TGTGCCAGCAGTGGGGGGGGCATCCCCGGTGAGCAGTTCTTC. It is translated as CASSGGGIPGEQFF.

The rearrangement joins TRBV27 to TRBJ2-3; D might be TRBD2 (6 bases). The germline CDR1 and CDR2 sequences are MNHEY and SMNVEV (reference sequence). Trimming cost V 6 bases and J 1 base, with 11 bases left between them. This CDR3 region has 14 residues. The CDR3 spells CASRLWGGTDTQYF. CDR3 DNA sequence: TGTGCCAGCAGGCTGTGGGGGGGCACAGATACGCAGTATTTT.

This chain connects TRBV6-5 to TRBJ1-5; 7 nucleotides align to TRBD1. With V trimmed by 8 bases and J by 2 bases, 6 bases remained unmatched. The CDR3 consists of 14 residues. Germline V gives CDR1 MNHEY, CDR2 SVGAGI. CDR3 DNA sequence: TGTGCCAGCTCTCGACAGGGACGCAATCAGCCCCAGCATTTT. This sequence encodes CASSRQGRNQPQHF.

The gene calls are TRBV27 and TRBJ1-2; D gene ambiguous. CDR1 and CDR2 from the germline V gene are MNHEY and SMNVEV (reference sequence). Trimming removed 5 bases at V and 2 bases at J, with 9 bases between. The CDR3 runs to 13 residues. The CDR3 region is CASSPGGNYGYTF. CDR3 nucleotide sequence: TGTGCCAGCAGTCCCGGAGGGAACTATGGCTACACCTTC.

The rearrangement joins TRBV5-1 to TRBJ2-1, with 8 bases lining up with TRBD2. V lost 1 base, J lost 8 bases, and 8 bases stayed unmatched. Germline CDR1 SGHRS, CDR2 YFSETQ. CDR3 length: 15 amino acids. CDR3 residues: CASSLSVGRAYEQFF. As DNA, the CDR3 is TGCGCCAGCAGCTTGTCTGTCGGGAGGGCCTATGAGCAGTTCTTC.

The chain has TRBV6-1 and TRBJ2-7; TRBD1 aligns across 7 bases. CDR3 size: 15 residues. Unmatched junction bases numbered 10, after V lost 6 bases and J lost 2 bases. Germline V gene lookup returns CDR1 MNHNS and CDR2 SASEGT. The CDR3, as DNA: TGTGCCAGCAGGAGTTTACCGGGACAGACCTACGAGCAGTACTTC. This sequence encodes CASRSLPGQTYEQYF.

This clone was observed a few times. The J gene is TRBJ1-1, the V gene TRBV10-3; tentatively, D is TRBD1 (5 bases). This CDR3 contains 17 residues. Between the trimmed V and J ends, which lost 3 bases and 4 bases, there was a span of 21 bases. In germline, CDR1 is ENHRY, CDR2 SYGVKD. This CDR3 reads CAISDIGQGARSTEAFF. The CDR3 DNA follows: TGTGCCATCAGTGATATTGGGCAGGGCGCGCGGAGCACTGAAGCTTTCTTT.

This chain connects TRBV30 to TRBJ1-5; no reliable D call. The CDR3 has 13 amino acids. Germline V gene sequence: CDR1 GTSNPN, CDR2 SVGIG (reference sequence). Trimming shortened V by 0 bases and J by 7 bases, and 10 bases separated the two germline ends. CDR3 region: CAWSVPGSQPQHF. The DNA for the CDR3 is TGTGCCTGGAGTGTCCCCGGGAGCCAGCCCCAGCATTTT. Combining the CDR3 with reference TRBV30 and TRBJ1-5 gives the whole variable domain SQTIHQWPATLVQPVGSPLSLECTVEGTSNPNLYWYRQAAGRGLQLLFYSVGIGQISSEVPQNLSASRPQDRQFILSSKKLLLSDSGFYLCAWSVPGSQPQHFGDGTRLSIL.

The chain joins TRBV28 to TRBJ1-3; a possible D gene is TRBD1 (6 bases). The CDR3 has 16 amino acids. V lost 3 bases to trimming and J lost 0 bases, with 12 bases between them. Germline V lookup: CDR1 MDHEN, CDR2 SYDVKM. CDR3 amino acids: CASSFHTGPSGNTIYF. CDR3 DNA sequence: TGTGCCAGCAGTTTCCATACAGGGCCCTCTGGAAACACCATATATTTT.

The DNA of the CDR3 is TGCGCCAGCAGCCCGACAGGTGGGATTTACGAGCAGTACTTC. This sequence encodes CASSPTGGIYEQYF. V usage is TRBV5-1 and J usage is TRBJ2-7; a possible D gene is TRBD1 (6 bases). Germline CDR1 and CDR2: SGHRS and YFSETQ. The CDR3 is 14 residues long. V lost 4 bases, J lost 4 bases, and 15 bases lay in between.

The V call is TRBV9, the J call TRBJ2-1; TRBD1 agrees at 9 bases. The CDR3 spans 16 residues. Germline trimming cut 0 bases from V and 8 bases from J; bases unmatched to any gene: 9. CDR1 and CDR2 from the germline V gene are SGDLS and YYNGEE. DNA for the CDR3: TGTGCCAGCAGCGTAGAGGGGACAGGGTTTGGAGATGAGCAGTTCTTC. Translating it yields CASSVEGTGFGDEQFF.

V and J are TRBV2 and TRBJ1-5; 8 bases are a match to TRBD1. V was clipped by 6 bases and J by 3 bases; unmatched bases: 10. The germline gives CDR1 SNHLY, CDR2 FYNNEI. This CDR3 is built from 16 residues. CDR3 nucleotide sequence: TGTGCCAGCAGGGGGTCGGACAGGGCCTTCAATCAGCCCCAGCATTTT. The encoded protein is CASRGSDRAFNQPQHF.

The chain employs TRBV28 and TRBJ2-7, with 9 bases matching TRBD1. CDR3 length equals 14 residues. Per germline, CDR1 MDHEN and CDR2 SYDVKM. The V segment lost 5 bases and the J segment 6 bases; nucleotides outside the gene matches: 8. CDR3 protein: CASSEAGTGLEQYF. CDR3 sequence (DNA): TGTGCCAGCAGTGAAGCCGGGACAGGGCTCGAGCAGTACTTC.

The sample holds a few counts of this clone. The chain couples TRBV28 to TRBJ1-1, with D maybe TRBD1 (6 bases). The CDR3 sequence is 14 residues long. Germline V gene sequence: CDR1 MDHEN, CDR2 SYDVKM. V was clipped by 5 bases and J by 0 bases, with 10 bases between them. The CDR3 DNA sequence: TGTGCCAGCAGTCCGGGACAATTGAACACTGAAGCTTTCTTT. Its translation is CASSPGQLNTEAFF. Full variable domain (remainder filled in from reference TRBV28 and TRBJ1-1): DVKVTQSSRYLVKRTGEKVFLECVQDMDHENMFWYRQDPGLGLRLIYFSYDVKMKEKGDIPEGYSVSREKKERFSLILESASTNQTSMYLCASSPGQLNTEAFFGQGTRLTVV.

The chain has TRBV27 and TRBJ1-2; no definite D call. This CDR3 region has 13 residues. CDR1 MNHEY and CDR2 SMNVEV come from the germline V gene (reference sequence). Trimming took off 4 bases at V and 1 base at J, with 7 bases between the two ends. CDR3 nucleotide sequence: TGTGCCAGCAGTTACGGACTTAACTATGGCTACACCTTC. Its protein is CASSYGLNYGYTF.

This chain joins TRBV29-1 and TRBJ2-5, with 12 bases identical to TRBD1. V lost 7 bases, J lost 3 bases, and 9 bases stayed unmatched. Germline-derived CDR1 and CDR2 are SQVTM and ANQGSEA. CDR3 size: 15 residues. The CDR3 DNA reads TGCAGCGCGAAGGCCGGGACAGGGGGCGAAGAGACCCAGTACTTC. Translation: CSAKAGTGGEETQYF.

The chain uses TRBV28 and TRBJ2-7; 13 nucleotides line up with TRBD2. Trimming removed 7 bases from V and 4 bases from J; junction bases left unmatched: 13. From germline, CDR1 is MDHEN and CDR2 SYDVKM. This CDR3 has 17 amino acids. CDR3: CASTLLGTSGAMYEQYF. CDR3 in DNA: TGTGCCAGCACCCTACTGGGGACTAGCGGGGCTATGTACGAGCAGTACTTC.

This rearrangement joins TRBV27 to TRBJ1-4; 8 bases map to TRBD1. There are 16 residues in the CDR3. CDR1 and CDR2 from the germline V gene are MNHEY and SMNVEV (reference sequence). V shed 0 bases, J shed 3 bases, and the junction held 3 bases outside the gene matches. The CDR3 reads CASSLSLQGANEKLFF. In DNA form, the CDR3 reads TGTGCCAGCAGTTTATCGTTACAGGGGGCTAATGAAAAACTGTTTTTT. The whole variable domain, filled in from reference TRBV27 and TRBJ1-4, reads EAQVTQNPRYLITVTGKKLTVTCSQNMNHEYMSWYRQDPGLGLRQIYYSMNVEVTDKGDVPEGYKVSRKEKRNFPLILESPSPNQTSLYFCASSLSLQGANEKLFFGSGTQLSVL.